The 13 T cell receptor beta chains in this list originate from one sample, sequenced in a study of T cell responses to AZD1222 COVID-19 vaccine. Assay used: immunoSEQ multiplex PCR; TCRdb lists only in-frame clones, some missing. The repertoire holds 150,000 or so clones, 90% seen once, with approximately 6.3% in the top ten. The sample was peripheral blood, taken 28 days after the second AZD1222 dose. Receptors were obtained from an adult who received the AZD1222 COVID-19 vaccine.

The V gene is TRBV4-2, the J gene TRBJ1-5; possible D gene TRBD1, 6 bases. Trimming removed 4 bases at V and 0 bases at J, with 13 bases between. Germline V CDR1 and CDR2: LGHNA, YNFKEQ. This CDR3 has 16 residues. The CDR3 nucleotides are TGTGCCAGCAGCCCTGCGACAGGTTCTAGCAATCAGCCCCAGCATTTT. Residues: CASSPATGSSNQPQHF.

The genes are TRBV9 and TRBJ2-2, with 7 bases that match TRBD2. The junction had 6 bases not matched to a gene; V was cut back by 0 bases and J by 4 bases. The CDR3 totals 16 residues. Germline CDR1 reads SGDLS; CDR2 reads YYNGEE. The CDR3 loop is CASSVVGGSGTGELFF. The DNA of the CDR3 is TGTGCCAGCAGCGTAGTAGGCGGGAGTGGCACCGGGGAGCTGTTTTTT.

The chain employs TRBV11-2 and TRBJ2-7, with 7 bases aligning to TRBD2. CDR1 SGHAT and CDR2 FQNNGV come from the germline V gene. The ends lost 1 base at V and 2 bases at J; junction bases unmatched: 5. The CDR3 covers 15 residues. Here the CDR3 reads CASSLGGGKTYEQYF. In nucleotides, the CDR3 is TGTGCCAGCAGCTTAGGGGGAGGGAAGACCTACGAGCAGTACTTC. The whole variable domain, remainder taken from reference TRBV11-2 and TRBJ2-7, is EAGVAQSPRYKIIEKRQSVAFWCNPISGHATLYWYQQILGQGPKLLIQFQNNGVVDDSQLPKDRFSAERLKGVDSTLKIQPAKLEDSAVYLCASSLGGGKTYEQYFGPGTRLTVT.

The chain is built from TRBV30 and TRBJ2-5, with D unresolved. V lost 2 bases and J lost 0, with 13 bases in between. CDR1 is GTSNPN, CDR2 SVGIG, per germline (reference sequence). The CDR3 sequence is 15 residues long. In nucleotides, the CDR3 is TGTGCCTGGAGTTCGGGTCCCACGTACCAAGAGACCCAGTACTTC. It yields the protein CAWSSGPTYQETQYF.

The gene calls are TRBV5-1 and TRBJ2-4, with D perhaps TRBD2 (7 bases). The V gene lost 4 bases and the J gene lost 8 bases, with 19 bases spanning the gap. This CDR3 is built from 15 residues. Germline lookup yields CDR1 SGHRS and CDR2 YFSETQ. The DNA for the CDR3 is TGCGCCAGCAGCCTTGACCGGGGGGCCATGGACATTCAGTACTTC. Protein: CASSLDRGAMDIQYF.

J is TRBJ1-2 and V is TRBV2; D is perhaps TRBD1 (6 bases). Germline values: CDR1 SNHLY, CDR2 FYNNEI. Trimming shortened V by 2 bases and J by 0 bases, and 7 bases separated the two germline ends. CDR3 length equals 14 residues. CDR3 loop: CASSEQGTNYGYTF. The CDR3 nucleotides are TGTGCCAGCAGTGAACAGGGGACTAACTATGGCTACACCTTC.

The chain carries TRBV7-2 and TRBJ1-3; D gene ambiguous. Trimming removed 1 base from V and 0 bases from J, with 7 bases in between. The CDR3 spans 15 residues. Germline V gives CDR1 SGHTA, CDR2 FQGNSA. The chain's CDR3 is CASSLVRFSGNTIYF. The CDR3 DNA reads as TGTGCCAGCAGCTTAGTACGGTTCTCTGGAAACACCATATATTTT.

The genes are TRBV7-7 and TRBJ1-5; tentatively, D is TRBD1 (6 bases). The germline V gene has CDR1 SSHAT and CDR2 FNYEAQ (reference sequence). Trimming took off 5 bases at V and 0 bases at J, with 23 bases between the two ends. This CDR3 is built from 19 residues. CDR3 amino acids: CASSRTGGYCFYSNQPQHF. CDR3 coding DNA: TGTGCCAGCAGCCGAACGGGGGGCTATTGTTTTTATAGCAATCAGCCCCAGCATTTT.

The gene calls are TRBV19 and TRBJ2-4; 10 positions match TRBD1. The CDR3 length is 14 residues. The junction had 3 bases not matched to a gene; V was cut back by 4 bases and J by 6 bases. Per germline, CDR1 LNHDA and CDR2 SQIVND (reference sequence). In nucleotides, the CDR3 is TGTGCCAGTAGTACGCGGACAGGGGGAAACATTCAGTACTTC. Its translation: CASSTRTGGNIQYF.

This sequence joins TRBV5-1 and TRBJ2-2; no clear D. V gave up 4 bases and J gave up 4 bases, with 8 bases separating them. The CDR3 loop spans 13 amino acids. Germline V gene data show CDR1 as SGHRS and CDR2 as YFSETQ. CDR3 region: CASSPRSTGELFF. The CDR3 coding sequence is TGCGCCAGCAGCCCCCGGTCCACCGGGGAGCTGTTTTTT.

This chain links TRBV4-1 with TRBJ1-6; 9 positions match TRBD1. From germline, CDR1 is MGHRA and CDR2 YSYEKL. The CDR3 covers 20 residues. With 2 bases clipped from V and 1 base from J, the junction kept 12 bases outside the gene matches. The chain's CDR3 is CASSQPGDREIRSYNSPLHF. The CDR3 DNA sequence: TGCGCCAGCAGCCAACCCGGGGACAGGGAGATTCGGTCCTATAATTCACCCCTCCACTTT.

CDR3 residues: CASSDAAANYGYTF. CDR3 DNA sequence: TGTGCCAGCAGTGACGCGGCAGCCAACTATGGCTACACCTTC. The chain is built from TRBV6-4 and TRBJ1-2; D is unresolved. The CDR3 contains 14 residues. Germline V CDR1 and CDR2: MRHNA, SNTAGT. V was shortened by 2 bases and J by 2 bases, with 9 bases between the two germline ends.

The V and J genes are TRBV6-5 and TRBJ1-1; no firm D call. V dropped 6 bases and J dropped 10 bases, with 12 bases sitting between them. CDR1 is MNHEY and CDR2 is SVGAGI in the germline V gene. This CDR3 contains 11 residues. The CDR3 DNA reads as TGTGCCAGCAGGATGGGTGCTGCAGCTTTCTTT. It encodes CASRMGAAAFF.